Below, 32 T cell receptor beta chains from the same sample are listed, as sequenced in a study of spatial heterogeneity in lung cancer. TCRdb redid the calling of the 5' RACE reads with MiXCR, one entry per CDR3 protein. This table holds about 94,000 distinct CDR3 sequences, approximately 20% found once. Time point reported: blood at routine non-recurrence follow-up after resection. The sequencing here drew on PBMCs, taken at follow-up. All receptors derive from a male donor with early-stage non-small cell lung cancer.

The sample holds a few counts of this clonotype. CDR3 bases: TGTGCCAGCAGCAAGGGGGGTGGGAGCAATCAGCCCCAGCATTTT. It translates to CASSKGGGSNQPQHF. The genes are TRBV5-6 and TRBJ1-5, with D perhaps matching TRBD1 (6 bases). V was trimmed by 4 bases and J by 1 base, leaving 12 bases between them. CDR3 length equals 15 residues. The germline gives CDR1 SGHDT, CDR2 YYEEEE. Combining the CDR3 with reference TRBV5-6 and TRBJ1-5 gives the whole variable domain DAGVTQSPTHLIKTRGQQVTLRCSPKSGHDTVSWYQQALGQGPQFIFQYYEEEERQRGNFPDRFSGHQFPNYSSELNVNALLLGDSALYLCASSKGGGSNQPQHFGDGTRLSIL.

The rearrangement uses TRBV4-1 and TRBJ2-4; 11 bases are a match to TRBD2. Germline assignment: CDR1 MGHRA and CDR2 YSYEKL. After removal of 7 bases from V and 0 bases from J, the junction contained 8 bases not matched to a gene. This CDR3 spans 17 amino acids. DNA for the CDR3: TGCGCCAGCACACCAACTAGCGGGGGCTTAGCCAAAAACATTCAGTACTTC. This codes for CASTPTSGGLAKNIQYF.

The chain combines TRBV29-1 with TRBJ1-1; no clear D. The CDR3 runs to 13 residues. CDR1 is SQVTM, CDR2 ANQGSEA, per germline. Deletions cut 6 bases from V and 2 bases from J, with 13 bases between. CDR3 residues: CSVGRHSNTEAFF. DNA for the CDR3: TGCAGCGTAGGGAGACACAGTAACACTGAAGCTTTCTTT. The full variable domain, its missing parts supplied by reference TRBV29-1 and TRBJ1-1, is SAVISQKPSRDICQRGTSLTIQCQVDSQVTMMFWYRQQPGQSLTLIATANQGSEATYESGFVIDKFPISRPNLTFSTLTVSNMSPEDSSIYLCSVGRHSNTEAFFGQGTRLTVV.

For the CDR3, the DNA is TGCGCCAGCCGCGGAGCGGGAGAGCAGTACTTC. Protein sequence: CASRGAGEQYF. J is TRBJ2-7 and V is TRBV5-1, with TRBD2 matching 7 bases. This CDR3 has 11 amino acids. Germline loops: CDR1 SGHRS, CDR2 YFSETQ. The V and J ends lost 7 bases and 7 bases, in that order; junction bases with no gene match: 5.

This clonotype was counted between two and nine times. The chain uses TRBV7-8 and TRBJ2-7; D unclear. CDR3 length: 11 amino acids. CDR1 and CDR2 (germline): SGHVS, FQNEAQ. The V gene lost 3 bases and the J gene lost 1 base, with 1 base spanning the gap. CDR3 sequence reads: CASSLSYEQYF. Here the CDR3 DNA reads TGTGCCAGCAGCTTGTCCTACGAGCAGTACTTC.

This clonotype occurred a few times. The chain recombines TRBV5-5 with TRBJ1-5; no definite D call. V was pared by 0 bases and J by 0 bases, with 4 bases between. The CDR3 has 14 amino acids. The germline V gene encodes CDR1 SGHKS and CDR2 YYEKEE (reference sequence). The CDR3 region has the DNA TGTGCCAGCAGCTTGGGGCATAGCAATCAGCCCCAGCATTTT. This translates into CASSLGHSNQPQHF.

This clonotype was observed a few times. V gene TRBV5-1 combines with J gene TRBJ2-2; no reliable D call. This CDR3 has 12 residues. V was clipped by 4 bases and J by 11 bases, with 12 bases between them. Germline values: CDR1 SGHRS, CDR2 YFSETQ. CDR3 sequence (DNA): TGCGCCAGCAGCATGGACCGGAGTGAGCTGTTTTTT. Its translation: CASSMDRSELFF.

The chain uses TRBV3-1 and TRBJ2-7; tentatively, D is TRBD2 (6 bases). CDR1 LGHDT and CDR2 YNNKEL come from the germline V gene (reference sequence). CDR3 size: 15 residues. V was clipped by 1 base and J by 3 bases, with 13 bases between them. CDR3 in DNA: TGTGCCAGCAGCCAAGTAAGCGGGCCTGTCTACGAGCAGTACTTC. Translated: CASSQVSGPVYEQYF.

CDR3 DNA: TGTGCCAGCACCCTTAGGGTCGGGGCGGGAGACAATGAGCAGTTCTTC. Its translation is CASTLRVGAGDNEQFF. This rearrangement joins TRBV11-2 to TRBJ2-1; 7 bases line up with TRBD2. Trimming cost V 7 bases and J 5 bases; bases outside gene matches: 14. The CDR3 spans 16 residues. CDR1 and CDR2 (germline): SGHAT, FQNNGV.

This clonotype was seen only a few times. The CDR3 sequence is CASSYSITGAYNEQFF. DNA of the CDR3: TGTGCCAGCAGTTACTCAATTACGGGAGCCTACAATGAGCAGTTCTTC. The gene calls are TRBV6-5 and TRBJ2-1; possible D gene TRBD2, 6 bases. Trimming left V 0 bases short and J 2 bases short, with 11 bases between. The CDR3 is 16 amino acids. Germline V gene lookup returns CDR1 MNHEY and CDR2 SVGAGI.

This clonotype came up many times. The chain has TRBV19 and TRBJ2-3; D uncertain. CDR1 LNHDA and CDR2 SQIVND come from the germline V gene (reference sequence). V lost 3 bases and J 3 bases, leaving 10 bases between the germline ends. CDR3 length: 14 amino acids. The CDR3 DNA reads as TGTGCCAGTAGTATCCGGACGGTGACAGATACGCAGTATTTT. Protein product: CASSIRTVTDTQYF.

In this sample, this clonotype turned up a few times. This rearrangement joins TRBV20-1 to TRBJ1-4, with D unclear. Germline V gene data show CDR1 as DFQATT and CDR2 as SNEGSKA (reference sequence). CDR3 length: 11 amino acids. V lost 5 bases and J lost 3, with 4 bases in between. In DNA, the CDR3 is TGCAGTGCTCAGCCTAATGAAAAACTGTTTTTT. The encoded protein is CSAQPNEKLFF.

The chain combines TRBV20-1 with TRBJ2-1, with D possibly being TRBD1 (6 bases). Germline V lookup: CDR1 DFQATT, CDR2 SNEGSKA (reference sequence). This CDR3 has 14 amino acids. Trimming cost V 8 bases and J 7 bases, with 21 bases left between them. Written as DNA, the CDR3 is TGCAGTCCCCTTAAGGGGGAAGTGAGGAATGAGCAGTTCTTC. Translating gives CSPLKGEVRNEQFF.

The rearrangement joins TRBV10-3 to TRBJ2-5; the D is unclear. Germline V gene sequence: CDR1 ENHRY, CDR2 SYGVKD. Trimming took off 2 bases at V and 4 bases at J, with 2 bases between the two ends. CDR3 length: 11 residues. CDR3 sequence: CAISERETQYF. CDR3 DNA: TGTGCCATCAGTGAGAGAGAGACCCAGTACTTC.

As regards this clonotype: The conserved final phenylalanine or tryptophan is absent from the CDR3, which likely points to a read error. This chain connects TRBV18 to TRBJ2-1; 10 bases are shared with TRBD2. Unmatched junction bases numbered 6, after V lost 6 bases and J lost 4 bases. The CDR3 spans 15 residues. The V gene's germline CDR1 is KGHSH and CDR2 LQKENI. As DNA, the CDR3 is TGTGCCAGCTCCCAACTAGCGGGAACATACAATGAGCAGTTCATC. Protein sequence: CASSQLAGTYNEQFI.

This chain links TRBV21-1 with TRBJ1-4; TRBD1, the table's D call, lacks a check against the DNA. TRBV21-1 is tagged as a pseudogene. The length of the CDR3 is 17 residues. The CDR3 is CASSSQGQGSDYEKLFF. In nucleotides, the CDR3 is TGTGCCAGCAGCTCTCAGGGGCAGGGCTCCGATTACGAAAAACTGTTTTTT.

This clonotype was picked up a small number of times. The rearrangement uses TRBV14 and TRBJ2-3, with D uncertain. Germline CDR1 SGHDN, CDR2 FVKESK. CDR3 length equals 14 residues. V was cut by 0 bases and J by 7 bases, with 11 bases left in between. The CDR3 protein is CASSQDLRVHTQYF. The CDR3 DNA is TGTGCCAGCAGCCAAGATCTAAGGGTCCATACGCAGTATTTT.

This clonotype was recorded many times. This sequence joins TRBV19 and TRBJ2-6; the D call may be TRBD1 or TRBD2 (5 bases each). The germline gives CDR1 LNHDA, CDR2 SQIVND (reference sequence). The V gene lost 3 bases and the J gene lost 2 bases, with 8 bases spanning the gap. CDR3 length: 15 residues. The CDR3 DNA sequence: TGTGCCAGTAGTATTGTGGGGGCTGGGGCCAACGTCCTGACTTTC. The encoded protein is CASSIVGAGANVLTF.

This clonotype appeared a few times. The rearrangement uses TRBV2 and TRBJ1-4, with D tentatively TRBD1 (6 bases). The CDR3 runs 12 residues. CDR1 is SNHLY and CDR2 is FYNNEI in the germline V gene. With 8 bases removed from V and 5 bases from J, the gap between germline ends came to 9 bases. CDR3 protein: CASGTQNEKLFF. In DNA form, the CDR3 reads TGTGCCAGCGGGACACAGAATGAAAAACTGTTTTTT.

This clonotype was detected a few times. The CDR3 DNA is TGTGCCAGCAGTCTACTAGCGGGAGGTTACAATGAGCAGTTCTTC. It specifies CASSLLAGGYNEQFF. The V gene is TRBV12-3 or TRBV12-4, the J gene TRBJ2-1; 12 bases map to TRBD2. Trimming removed 5 bases from V and 4 bases from J; junction bases left unmatched: 3. CDR3 length equals 15 residues.

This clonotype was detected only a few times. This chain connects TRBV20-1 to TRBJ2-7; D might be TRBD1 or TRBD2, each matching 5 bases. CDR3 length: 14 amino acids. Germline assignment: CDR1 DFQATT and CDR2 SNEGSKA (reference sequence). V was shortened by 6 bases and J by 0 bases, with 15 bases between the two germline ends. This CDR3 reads CSAQVMGTSYEQYF. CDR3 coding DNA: TGCAGTGCCCAAGTAATGGGGACCTCCTACGAGCAGTACTTC.

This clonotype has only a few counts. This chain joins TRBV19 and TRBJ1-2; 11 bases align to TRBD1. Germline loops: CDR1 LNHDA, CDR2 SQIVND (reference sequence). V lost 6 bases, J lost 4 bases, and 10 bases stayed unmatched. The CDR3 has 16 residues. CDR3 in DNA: TGTGCCAGTAGCCACAATGGACAGGGGGCGACCTATGGCTACACCTTC. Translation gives CASSHNGQGATYGYTF.

The CDR3 region is CASSLLATIGNTIYF. The CDR3 nucleotides read TGTGCCAGCAGCCTGCTGGCTACTATAGGAAACACCATATATTTT. The V call is TRBV5-6, the J call TRBJ1-3; D not resolved. The ends were cut back, 4 bases at V and 4 bases at J, with 15 bases in the middle. Germline loops: CDR1 SGHDT, CDR2 YYEEEE. This CDR3 has 15 amino acids. Full variable domain (missing parts from reference TRBV5-6 and TRBJ1-3): DAGVTQSPTHLIKTRGQQVTLRCSPKSGHDTVSWYQQALGQGPQFIFQYYEEEERQRGNFPDRFSGHQFPNYSSELNVNALLLGDSALYLCASSLLATIGNTIYFGEGSWLTVV.

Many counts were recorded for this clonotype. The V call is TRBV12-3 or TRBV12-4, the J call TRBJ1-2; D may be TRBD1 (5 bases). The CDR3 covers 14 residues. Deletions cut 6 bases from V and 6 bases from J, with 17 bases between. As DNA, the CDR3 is TGTGCCAGCAGGCCCCCGGGGGACTTCCATGGCTACACCTTC. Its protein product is CASRPPGDFHGYTF.

The CDR3 reads CASSQDRVGETQYF. In nucleotides, the CDR3 is TGTGCCAGCAGCCAAGATAGGGTCGGGGAGACCCAGTACTTC. The chain couples TRBV4-2 to TRBJ2-5; no firm D call. The length of the CDR3 is 14 residues. CDR1 and CDR2 from the germline V gene are LGHNA and YNFKEQ. Trimming stripped 0 bases from V and 5 bases from J, with 10 bases between.

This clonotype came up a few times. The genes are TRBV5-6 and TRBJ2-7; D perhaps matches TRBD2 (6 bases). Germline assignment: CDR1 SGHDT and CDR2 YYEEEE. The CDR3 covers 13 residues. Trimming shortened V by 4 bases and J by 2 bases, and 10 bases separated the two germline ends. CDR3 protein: CASSVGTAYEQYF. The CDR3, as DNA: TGTGCCAGCAGCGTTGGGACTGCCTACGAGCAGTACTTC.

CDR3: CASSFGRGRYTDTQYF. The DNA for the CDR3 is TGTGCCAGCAGCTTCGGTCGGGGCAGGTACACAGATACGCAGTATTTT. This chain links TRBV7-3 with TRBJ2-3, with D possibly being TRBD1 or TRBD2 (5 bases each). Germline values: CDR1 SGHTA, CDR2 FQGTGA. The CDR3 consists of 16 residues. Trimming removed 3 bases from V and 2 bases from J, with 15 bases in between. The complete variable domain, with remaining parts taken from reference TRBV7-3 and TRBJ2-3, reads GAGVSQTPSNKVTEKGKYVELRCDPISGHTALYWYRQSLGQGPEFLIYFQGTGAADDSGLPNDRFFAVRPEGSVSTLKIQRTERGDSAVYLCASSFGRGRYTDTQYFGPGTRLTVL.

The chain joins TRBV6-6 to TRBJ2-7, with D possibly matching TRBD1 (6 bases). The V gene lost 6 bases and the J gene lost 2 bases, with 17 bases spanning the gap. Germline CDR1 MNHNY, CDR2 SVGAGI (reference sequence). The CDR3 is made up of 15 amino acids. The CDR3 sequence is CASRQGEGPTYEQYV. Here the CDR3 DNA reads TGTGCCAGCAGACAGGGAGAAGGGCCAACCTACGAGCAGTACGTC.

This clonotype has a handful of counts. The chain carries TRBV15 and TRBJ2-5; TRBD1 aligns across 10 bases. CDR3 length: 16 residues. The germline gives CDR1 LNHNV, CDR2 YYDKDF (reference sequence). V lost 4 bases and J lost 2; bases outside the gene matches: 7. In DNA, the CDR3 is TGTGCCACCAGCACCGGACAGGGGGTACCTCAAGAGACCCAGTACTTC. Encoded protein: CATSTGQGVPQETQYF. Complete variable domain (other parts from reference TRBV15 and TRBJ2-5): DAMVIQNPRYQVTQFGKPVTLSCSQTLNHNVMYWYQQKSSQAPKLLFHYYDKDFNNEADTPDNFQSRRPNTSFCFLDIRSPGLGDTAMYLCATSTGQGVPQETQYFGPGTRLLVL.

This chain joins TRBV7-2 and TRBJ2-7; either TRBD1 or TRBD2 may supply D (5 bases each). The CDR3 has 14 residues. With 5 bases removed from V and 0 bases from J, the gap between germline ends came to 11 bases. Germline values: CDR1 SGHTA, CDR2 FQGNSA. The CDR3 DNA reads TGTGCCAGCAGCGAGACGGGACGCTCCTACGAGCAGTACGTC. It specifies CASSETGRSYEQYV.

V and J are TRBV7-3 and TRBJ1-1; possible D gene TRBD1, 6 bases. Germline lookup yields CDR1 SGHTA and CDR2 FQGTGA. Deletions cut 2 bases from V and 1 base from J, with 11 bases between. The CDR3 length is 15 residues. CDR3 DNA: TGTGCCAGCAGCTTATGGGGACATCCGAACACTGAAGCTTTCTTT. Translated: CASSLWGHPNTEAFF.

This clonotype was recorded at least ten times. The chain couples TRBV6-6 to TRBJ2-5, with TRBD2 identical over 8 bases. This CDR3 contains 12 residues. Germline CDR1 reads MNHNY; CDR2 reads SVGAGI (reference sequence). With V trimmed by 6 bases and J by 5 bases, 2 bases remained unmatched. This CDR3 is CASSRGGETQYF. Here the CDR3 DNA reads TGTGCCAGCAGCCGGGGGGGTGAGACCCAGTACTTC.